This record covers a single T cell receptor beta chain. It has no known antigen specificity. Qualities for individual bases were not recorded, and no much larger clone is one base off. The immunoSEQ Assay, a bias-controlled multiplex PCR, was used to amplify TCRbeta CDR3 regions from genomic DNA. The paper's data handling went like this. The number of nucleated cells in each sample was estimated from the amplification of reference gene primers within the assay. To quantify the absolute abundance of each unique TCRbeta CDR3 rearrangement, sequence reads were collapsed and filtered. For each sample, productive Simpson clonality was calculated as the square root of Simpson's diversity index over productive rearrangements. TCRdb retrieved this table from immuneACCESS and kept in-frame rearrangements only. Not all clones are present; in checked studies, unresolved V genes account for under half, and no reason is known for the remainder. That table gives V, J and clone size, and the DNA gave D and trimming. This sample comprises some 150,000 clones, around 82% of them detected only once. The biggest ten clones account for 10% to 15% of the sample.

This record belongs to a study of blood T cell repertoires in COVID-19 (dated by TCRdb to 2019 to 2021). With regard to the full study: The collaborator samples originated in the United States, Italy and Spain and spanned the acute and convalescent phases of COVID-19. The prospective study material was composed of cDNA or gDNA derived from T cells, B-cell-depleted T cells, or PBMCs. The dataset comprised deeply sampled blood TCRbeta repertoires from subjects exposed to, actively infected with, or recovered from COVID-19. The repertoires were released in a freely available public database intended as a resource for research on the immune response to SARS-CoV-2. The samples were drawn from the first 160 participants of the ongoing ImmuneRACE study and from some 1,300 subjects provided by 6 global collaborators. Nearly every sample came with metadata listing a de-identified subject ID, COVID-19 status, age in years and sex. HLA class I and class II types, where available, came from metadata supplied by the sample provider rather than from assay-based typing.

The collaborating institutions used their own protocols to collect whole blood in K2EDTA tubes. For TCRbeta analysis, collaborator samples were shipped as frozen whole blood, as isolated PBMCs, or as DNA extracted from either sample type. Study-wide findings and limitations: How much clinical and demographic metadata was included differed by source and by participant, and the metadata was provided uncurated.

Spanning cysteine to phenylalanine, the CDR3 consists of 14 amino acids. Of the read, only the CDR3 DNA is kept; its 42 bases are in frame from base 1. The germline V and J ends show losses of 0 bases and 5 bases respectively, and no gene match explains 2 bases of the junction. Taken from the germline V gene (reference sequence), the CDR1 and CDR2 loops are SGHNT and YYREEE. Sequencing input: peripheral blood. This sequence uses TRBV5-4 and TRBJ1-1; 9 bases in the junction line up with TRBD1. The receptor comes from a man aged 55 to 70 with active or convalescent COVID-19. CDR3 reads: CASSLGDRGTEAFF. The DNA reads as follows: TGTGCCAGCAGCTTGGGCGACAGGGGGACTGAAGCTTTCTTT.